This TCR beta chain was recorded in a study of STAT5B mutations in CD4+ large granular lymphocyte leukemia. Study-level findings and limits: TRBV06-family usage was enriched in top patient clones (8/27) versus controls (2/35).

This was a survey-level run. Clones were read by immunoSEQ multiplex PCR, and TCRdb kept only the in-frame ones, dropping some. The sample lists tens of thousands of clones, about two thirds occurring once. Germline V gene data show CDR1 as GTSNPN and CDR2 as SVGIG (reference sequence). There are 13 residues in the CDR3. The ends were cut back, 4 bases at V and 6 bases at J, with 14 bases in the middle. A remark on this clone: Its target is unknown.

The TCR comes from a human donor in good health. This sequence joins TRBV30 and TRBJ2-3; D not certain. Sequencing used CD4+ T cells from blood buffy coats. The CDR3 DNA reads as TGTGCCTGGACTGTGTCGGGTGGGGATACGCAGTATTTT. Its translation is CAWTVSGGDTQYF.